This entry lists 27 T cell receptor beta chains sequenced from one sample in a study of blood T cell repertoires in COVID-19. Assay used: immunoSEQ multiplex PCR; TCRdb lists only in-frame clones, some missing. The sample gives about 400,000 clones, roughly 90% of which show up once; around 1.3% is in the top ten. Sequencing input: peripheral blood. These receptors were taken from a man in his forties with acute or convalescent COVID-19.

As regards this clone: The germline gene is not matched at one end of the junction; a read error may be the cause. The rearrangement uses TRBV19 and TRBJ2-1; 8 nucleotides align to TRBD2. Germline CDR1 LNHDA, CDR2 SQIVND (reference sequence). The CDR3 loop spans 15 amino acids. The CDR3 bases are TGTGCCAGCCGAACGGGGGGGAGGGGACAACCGATCGTTCTCTTC. Translating it yields CASRTGGRGQPIVLF. Supplemented by reference TRBV19 and TRBJ2-1, the full variable domain reads DGGITQSPKYLFRKEGQNVTLSCEQNLNHDAMYWYRQDPGQGLRLIYYSQIVNDFQKGDIAEGYSVSREKKESFPLTVTSAQKNPTAFYLCASRTGGRGQPIVLFGPGTRLTVL.

The chain links TRBV19 to TRBJ2-2, with D unclear. The germline V gene encodes CDR1 LNHDA and CDR2 SQIVND (reference sequence). Trimming left V 5 bases short and J 2 bases short, with 9 bases between. The CDR3 runs to 14 residues. Here the CDR3 DNA reads TGTGCCAGTAGTGTGCAGGCTAACACCGGGGAGCTGTTTTTT. Protein sequence: CASSVQANTGELFF.

The chain uses TRBV11-1 and TRBJ1-1; tentative D call: TRBD1 (6 bases). The V gene lost 5 bases and the J gene lost 9 bases, with 16 bases spanning the gap. Per the germline V gene, CDR1 is SGHAT and CDR2 is FQDESV (reference sequence). The CDR3 sequence is 13 residues long. The CDR3 region is CASSLQGNRKAFF. In DNA form, the CDR3 reads TGTGCCAGCAGCCTACAGGGAAATAGGAAAGCTTTCTTT. Complete variable domain (other parts from reference TRBV11-1 and TRBJ1-1): EAEVAQSPRYKITEKSQAVAFWCDPISGHATLYWYRQILGQGPELLVQFQDESVVDDSQLPKDRFSAERLKGVDSTLKIQPAELGDSAMYLCASSLQGNRKAFFGQGTRLTVV.

This sequence joins TRBV4-1 and TRBJ1-1, with 7 bases aligning to TRBD1. V was clipped by 2 bases and J by 5 bases; unmatched bases: 5. The CDR3 is 14 amino acids. CDR1 is MGHRA, CDR2 YSYEKL, per germline. CDR3: CASSQKTGVTEAFF. The CDR3 DNA sequence: TGCGCCAGCAGCCAAAAAACAGGGGTTACTGAAGCTTTCTTT.

The V call is TRBV5-1, the J call TRBJ2-7; D may be TRBD2 (6 bases). The CDR3 is made up of 15 amino acids. Trimming shortened V by 1 base and J by 0 bases, and 11 bases separated the two germline ends. The V gene's germline CDR1 is SGHRS and CDR2 YFSETQ. The chain's CDR3 is CASSLTTSFSYEQYF. CDR3 in DNA: TGCGCCAGCAGCTTGACGACTAGTTTCTCCTACGAGCAGTACTTC. Full variable domain (missing parts from reference TRBV5-1 and TRBJ2-7): KAGVTQTPRYLIKTRGQQVTLSCSPISGHRSVSWYQQTPGQGLQFLFEYFSETQRNKGNFPGRFSGRQFSNSRSEMNVSTLELGDSALYLCASSLTTSFSYEQYFGPGTRLTVT.

This clone showed up just once. The V and J genes are TRBV2 and TRBJ1-2; weak D call: TRBD1 (6 bases). From germline, CDR1 is SNHLY and CDR2 FYNNEI. The length of the CDR3 is 14 residues. V shed 6 bases and J shed 0 bases, with 11 bases lying between them. The CDR3 loop reads CASRAGQTNYGYTF. CDR3 bases: TGTGCCAGCAGGGCAGGACAGACTAACTATGGCTACACCTTC.

The chain has TRBV30 and TRBJ1-2; 9 nucleotides line up with TRBD1. The CDR3 has 15 amino acids. The ends lost 7 bases at V and 8 bases at J; junction bases unmatched: 17. CDR1 and CDR2 (germline): GTSNPN, SVGIG (reference sequence). DNA of the CDR3: TGTGCCTCCCCCCTCCCCGGGACAGGGTATGGGGGCTACACCTTC. Its protein is CASPLPGTGYGGYTF.

The chain has TRBV24-1 and TRBJ2-1; D gene ambiguous. CDR3 size: 12 residues. CDR1 KGHDR and CDR2 SFDVKD come from the germline V gene. Trimming left V 1 base short and J 6 bases short, with 3 bases between. CDR3 nucleotide sequence: TGTGCCACCAGTGATTTCGGCAATGAGCAGTTCTTC. Translating it yields CATSDFGNEQFF.

The CDR3 loop is CASSYSTGLAGFTYNEQFF. DNA of the CDR3: TGTGCCAGCAGTTACTCGACGGGACTAGCGGGGTTTACCTACAATGAGCAGTTCTTC. The gene calls are TRBV6-2 or TRBV6-3 and TRBJ2-1, with TRBD2 identical over 13 bases. Germline V gene lookup returns CDR1 MNHEY and CDR2 SVGEGT. The CDR3 runs 19 residues. V shed 0 bases, J shed 2 bases, and the junction held 7 bases outside the gene matches.

This clone came up a few times. This chain connects TRBV19 to TRBJ2-1; 12 bases are a match to TRBD2. V was pared by 11 bases and J by 0 bases, with 2 bases of the junction left unmatched. CDR1 is LNHDA, CDR2 SQIVND, per germline (reference sequence). The CDR3 covers 14 residues. Here the CDR3 reads CASSGGVSYNEQFF. DNA for the CDR3: TGTGCCTCTAGCGGGGGGGTCTCCTACAATGAGCAGTTCTTC.

This clone was seen a handful of times. The chain uses TRBV6-4 and TRBJ2-1; TRBD1 aligns across 10 bases. The CDR3 length is 16 residues. The J segment lost 6 bases and the V segment lost 3 bases, leaving 8 bases of the junction unmatched. Germline CDR1 reads MRHNA; CDR2 reads SNTAGT. Here the CDR3 reads CASSETPGQGFNEQFF. The CDR3 DNA sequence: TGTGCCAGCAGTGAGACACCGGGACAGGGGTTCAATGAGCAGTTCTTC.

The chain recombines TRBV5-6 with TRBJ1-3, with D maybe TRBD1 (6 bases). Germline V gives CDR1 SGHDT, CDR2 YYEEEE. CDR3 length equals 18 residues. V lost 0 bases to trimming and J lost 4 bases, with 20 bases between them. The CDR3 nucleotides read TGTGCCAGCAGCTTGGGTTTCGGGACATATCAGGCGGGAAACACCATATATTTT. Protein product: CASSLGFGTYQAGNTIYF.

The chain joins TRBV4-2 to TRBJ1-2; 11 positions match TRBD1. The CDR3 loop spans 14 amino acids. Germline V lookup: CDR1 LGHNA, CDR2 YNFKEQ. V lost 2 bases, J lost 6 bases, and 2 bases stayed unmatched. CDR3 DNA: TGTGCCAGCAGCCAACCGGGACAGGGGGATGGCTACACCTTC. This encodes CASSQPGQGDGYTF.

The chain combines TRBV14 with TRBJ2-3; D is unclear. The CDR3 consists of 15 residues. Trimming took off 3 bases at V and 0 bases at J, with 10 bases between the two ends. Germline CDR1 SGHDN, CDR2 FVKESK. CDR3 nucleotides: TGTGCCAGCAGCCAGGAGAATCCTAGCACAGATACGCAGTATTTT. Translation: CASSQENPSTDTQYF.

This rearrangement joins TRBV4-1 to TRBJ1-2; D remains unclear. V was trimmed by 0 bases and J by 0 bases, leaving 8 bases between them. The germline CDR1 and CDR2 sequences are MGHRA and YSYEKL. The CDR3 extends over 15 amino acids. The CDR3, as DNA: TGCGCCAGCAGCCAAGAGGGCAACTCTAACTATGGCTACACCTTC. As protein: CASSQEGNSNYGYTF.

The V call is TRBV4-2, the J call TRBJ2-7, with D possibly TRBD1 on 6 matching bases. Looked up from germline, CDR1 is LGHNA and CDR2 is YNFKEQ. With 3 bases removed from V and 3 bases from J, the gap between germline ends came to 9 bases. This CDR3 comprises 13 residues. In DNA, the CDR3 is TGTGCCAGCAGCCAGGGGGCGAACTACGAGCAGTACTTC. Translating it yields CASSQGANYEQYF.

J is TRBJ2-1 and V is TRBV7-9; possible D gene TRBD1, 6 bases. This CDR3 spans 16 amino acids. Germline CDR1 reads SEHNR; CDR2 reads FQNEAQ (reference sequence). The germline V and J ends were trimmed by 5 bases and 9 bases, with 23 bases remaining between them. In DNA form, the CDR3 reads TGTGCCAGCAGCCGACAATCCGGGGTCCTAGGGGGTGAGCAGTTCTTC. Protein: CASSRQSGVLGGEQFF.

The rearrangement links TRBV19 to TRBJ1-5, with TRBD1 identical over 8 bases. The germline CDR1 and CDR2 sequences are LNHDA and SQIVND (reference sequence). The trim removed 6 bases at V and 7 bases at J, leaving 5 bases unmatched. The CDR3 sequence is 13 residues long. The CDR3 sequence is CASRQGAGQPQHF. In nucleotides, the CDR3 is TGTGCCAGTAGGCAGGGGGCTGGGCAGCCCCAGCATTTT.

This chain joins TRBV7-3 and TRBJ1-5; no firm D call. CDR1 and CDR2 (germline): SGHTA, FQGTGA. Deletions cut 5 bases from V and 0 bases from J, with 17 bases between. CDR3 length: 17 residues. CDR3 in amino acids: CASSPRDTQPSNQPQHF. DNA for the CDR3: TGTGCCAGCAGCCCCCGAGACACCCAACCTAGCAATCAGCCCCAGCATTTT.

The chain employs TRBV28 and TRBJ1-2, with a tentative D call TRBD1 (5 bases). This CDR3 contains 15 residues. The V end was cut by 2 bases, the J end by 8 bases, with 18 bases between. Germline CDR1 MDHEN, CDR2 SYDVKM. The CDR3: CASSLQPWTTSGYTF. The CDR3 region has the DNA TGTGCCAGCAGTTTACAGCCATGGACAACGAGCGGCTACACCTTC.

This rearrangement joins TRBV2 to TRBJ2-3; no clear D gene. From germline, CDR1 is SNHLY and CDR2 FYNNEI. The CDR3 totals 13 residues. With 5 bases removed from V and 2 bases from J, the gap between germline ends came to 8 bases. CDR3 in amino acids: CASSTRNTDTQYF. CDR3 coding DNA: TGTGCCAGCAGTACCAGAAACACAGATACGCAGTATTTT.

This sequence joins TRBV4-2 and TRBJ1-2; the match to TRBD1 covers 7 bases. V lost 0 bases and J lost 4; bases outside the gene matches: 5. The CDR3 is 15 amino acids. Per germline, CDR1 LGHNA and CDR2 YNFKEQ. The CDR3 region has the DNA TGTGCCAGCAGCCAAGATCCCGACAGGGCCTATGGCTACACCTTC. Protein sequence: CASSQDPDRAYGYTF.

The CDR3 reads CASSGRGALAGRDNEQFF. In DNA, the CDR3 is TGTGCCAGCAGCGGACGGGGGGCGCTAGCGGGAAGGGACAATGAGCAGTTCTTC. The V gene is TRBV7-9, the J gene TRBJ2-1; 9 nucleotides line up with TRBD2. J gave up 5 bases and V 5 bases, and 16 bases lay outside the gene matches. Looked up from germline, CDR1 is SEHNR and CDR2 is FQNEAQ (reference sequence). The CDR3 sequence is 18 residues long.

The rearrangement links TRBV28 to TRBJ2-7, with D perhaps matching TRBD1 (5 bases). The CDR3 has 11 amino acids. The germline V and J ends were trimmed by 8 bases and 6 bases, with 11 bases remaining between them. CDR1 is MDHEN and CDR2 is SYDVKM in the germline V gene. The CDR3 region is CASVKGFEQYF. The CDR3 bases are TGTGCCAGCGTAAAGGGGTTCGAGCAGTACTTC.

The V gene is TRBV13, the J gene TRBJ2-4; the D is unclear. The germline V gene has CDR1 PRHDT and CDR2 FYEKMQ (reference sequence). CDR3 length: 14 amino acids. V shed 6 bases and J shed 0 bases, with 9 bases lying between them. CDR3 amino acids: CASSQTLAKNIQYF. The CDR3, as DNA: TGTGCCAGCAGTCAGACTCTAGCCAAAAACATTCAGTACTTC.

V and J are TRBV19 and TRBJ2-7; 7 bases match TRBD1. Germline CDR1 is LNHDA and CDR2 is SQIVND (reference sequence). CDR3 length: 13 residues. Trimming cost V 5 bases and J 5 bases; bases outside gene matches: 6. This chain's CDR3 is CASSVQGTHEQYF. CDR3 coding DNA: TGTGCCAGTAGTGTACAGGGGACCCACGAGCAGTACTTC.

The rearrangement links TRBV6-5 to TRBJ2-2, with TRBD2 matching 8 bases. The CDR3 covers 12 residues. V lost 7 bases to trimming and J lost 5 bases; unmatched junction nucleotides: 0. CDR1 is MNHEY and CDR2 is SVGAGI in the germline V gene. CDR3 sequence reads: CASKRGTGELFF. As DNA, the CDR3 is TGTGCCAGCAAGCGGGGGACCGGGGAGCTGTTTTTT.